A single sample gave rise to the 21 T cell receptor beta chains below, sequenced in a study of T cell responses to AZD1222 COVID-19 vaccine. TCRdb's table, derived via immunoSEQ multiplex PCR, lists solely in-frame clones and lacks some. The repertoire has roughly 35,000 clones, 65% to 90% of them found once; the top ten carry 8% to 13%. The source was peripheral blood, collected 28 days after the second AZD1222 dose. The receptors shown here come from an adult who received the AZD1222 COVID-19 vaccine.

Regarding this clone: Other DNA sequences of this sample code for an identical CDR3. The chain joins TRBV30 to TRBJ2-7; D is unclear. Trimming removed 0 bases at V and 2 bases at J, with 11 bases between. The CDR3 is made up of 14 amino acids. Germline CDR1 GTSNPN, CDR2 SVGIG (reference sequence). The CDR3 DNA follows: TGTGCCTGGAGTGTACGCGGAAGAGCCTACGAGCAGTACTTC. Its translation: CAWSVRGRAYEQYF.

The rearrangement uses TRBV19 and TRBJ1-1; perhaps TRBD1 as D (5 bases). V was trimmed by 1 base and J by 1 base, leaving 10 bases between them. Germline CDR1 LNHDA, CDR2 SQIVND (reference sequence). CDR3 size: 15 residues. The CDR3 DNA follows: TGTGCCAGTAGTATAGCGACAGAGAAGAACACTGAAGCTTTCTTT. Encoded protein: CASSIATEKNTEAFF.

This clone was seen only a few times. The chain uses TRBV19 and TRBJ2-7; 9 nucleotides align to TRBD1. The CDR3 runs 14 residues. V lost 3 bases and J lost 5; bases outside the gene matches: 5. Germline assignment: CDR1 LNHDA and CDR2 SQIVND (reference sequence). The CDR3 is CASSITGGSNEQYF. The CDR3 DNA reads as TGTGCCAGTAGTATCACAGGGGGCTCTAACGAGCAGTACTTC.

The chain has TRBV15 and TRBJ2-1; 7 nucleotides match TRBD2. Germline V gene sequence: CDR1 LNHNV, CDR2 YYDKDF (reference sequence). CDR3 size: 13 residues. With V trimmed by 8 bases and J by 7 bases, 8 bases remained unmatched. The CDR3 protein is CATGLDIWNEQFF. CDR3 bases: TGTGCCACCGGACTAGACATTTGGAATGAGCAGTTCTTC.

V usage is TRBV9 and J usage is TRBJ2-7; D may be TRBD2 (5 bases). Germline V CDR1 and CDR2: SGDLS, YYNGEE. Trimming pared 4 bases from V and 0 bases from J, leaving 14 bases between. The CDR3 consists of 15 residues. In nucleotides, the CDR3 is TGTGCCAGCAGCCCCGGCGGACTGCGCTCCTACGAGCAGTACTTC. This gives the protein CASSPGGLRSYEQYF.

The chain joins TRBV19 to TRBJ1-5; no firm D call. V lost 10 bases, J lost 1 base, and 14 bases lay in between. Germline values: CDR1 LNHDA, CDR2 SQIVND (reference sequence). The CDR3 has 14 amino acids. Here the CDR3 reads CATGWGISNQPQHF. The CDR3 nucleotides are TGTGCCACTGGGTGGGGTATCAGCAATCAGCCCCAGCATTTT.

V is TRBV3-1 (or the pseudogene TRBV3-2) and J is TRBJ1-6; 8 bases match TRBD1. Unmatched junction bases numbered 9, after V lost 4 bases and J lost 10 bases. The CDR3 spans 15 residues. Per the germline V gene, CDR1 is LGHDT and CDR2 is YNNKEL (reference sequence). CDR3 coding DNA: TGTGCCAGCAGCCGATACACAGGGGGTCGGTCACCCCTCCACTTT. Residues: CASSRYTGGRSPLHF.

This chain connects TRBV19 to TRBJ2-2; 16 bases match TRBD2. The CDR3 runs to 19 residues. The germline CDR1 and CDR2 sequences are LNHDA and SQIVND (reference sequence). V gave up 7 bases and J gave up 0 bases; unmatched junction bases: 8. The CDR3 sequence is CASKRSGTSGGANTGELFF. The CDR3 bases are TGTGCCAGTAAAAGATCCGGGACTAGCGGGGGGGCGAACACCGGGGAGCTGTTTTTT. The variable domain in full, completed from reference TRBV19 and TRBJ2-2, reads DGGITQSPKYLFRKEGQNVTLSCEQNLNHDAMYWYRQDPGQGLRLIYYSQIVNDFQKGDIAEGYSVSREKKESFPLTVTSAQKNPTAFYLCASKRSGTSGGANTGELFFGEGSRLTVL.

V gene TRBV7-9 combines with J gene TRBJ2-5; D is perhaps TRBD2 (5 bases). The germline CDR1 and CDR2 sequences are SEHNR and FQNEAQ (reference sequence). The CDR3 extends over 15 amino acids. V lost 0 bases and J lost 5, with 13 bases in between. The CDR3 region has the DNA TGTGCCAGCAGCTTAGCGGCCGGAGGTTCCGAGACCCAGTACTTC. Translation gives CASSLAAGGSETQYF.

The rearrangement uses TRBV24-1 and TRBJ1-1; 9 bases agree with TRBD1. Germline V gene data show CDR1 as KGHDR and CDR2 as SFDVKD. V was clipped by 7 bases and J by 5 bases; unmatched bases: 13. This CDR3 contains 16 residues. This CDR3 reads CATSQGQGTMGTEAFF. The CDR3 DNA reads TGTGCCACCAGCCAAGGACAGGGGACGATGGGAACTGAAGCTTTCTTT.

The sample holds a few counts of this clone. The CDR3 region is CASSPGTSGWSSYNEQFF. The CDR3 DNA is TGTGCCAGCAGCCCCGGGACTAGCGGGTGGAGCTCCTACAATGAGCAGTTCTTC. This sequence joins TRBV7-3 and TRBJ2-1; 12 bases match TRBD2. Per the germline V gene, CDR1 is SGHTA and CDR2 is FQGTGA. Unmatched junction bases numbered 8, after V lost 5 bases and J lost 0 bases. This CDR3 has 18 amino acids.

The chain recombines TRBV7-6 with TRBJ2-2; the match to TRBD2 covers 10 bases. The CDR3 length is 16 residues. J was trimmed by 6 bases and V by 1 base; bases with no gene match: 5. Germline CDR1 SGHVS, CDR2 FNYEAQ. In DNA form, the CDR3 reads TGTGCCAGCAGCTTAGGATCTAGCGGGGGTGCCGGGGAGCTGTTTTTT. This sequence encodes CASSLGSSGGAGELFF.

The chain employs TRBV7-6 and TRBJ1-4; D unclear. Germline assignment: CDR1 SGHVS and CDR2 FNYEAQ. CDR3 length: 17 residues. Trimming shortened V by 3 bases and J by 4 bases, and 18 bases separated the two germline ends. CDR3 nucleotide sequence: TGTGCCAGCAGCTTTGGGTTTGCAGCTACGGGTAATGAAAAACTGTTTTTT. Residues: CASSFGFAATGNEKLFF.

The J gene is TRBJ2-3, the V gene TRBV4-1; TRBD2 aligns across 12 bases. The V gene end was trimmed by 1 base and the J gene end by 6 bases; junction bases not matched to a gene: 5. The CDR3 covers 16 residues. Per the germline V gene, CDR1 is MGHRA and CDR2 is YSYEKL. The CDR3 region has the DNA TGCGCCAGCAGCCAAGCGCCTAGCGGGGGGGGCGATACGCAGTATTTT. Encoded protein: CASSQAPSGGGDTQYF.

The V and J genes are TRBV5-1 and TRBJ1-2; TRBD1 matches at 8 bases. CDR1 and CDR2 (germline): SGHRS, YFSETQ. After removal of 4 bases from V and 8 bases from J, the junction contained 7 bases not matched to a gene. The CDR3 covers 13 residues. The CDR3 DNA sequence: TGCGCCAGCAGCGTCCAGGGGGCGGAAGGCTACACCTTC. This encodes CASSVQGAEGYTF.

V usage is TRBV2 and J usage is TRBJ2-3; D is uncertain. V shed 5 bases and J shed 2 bases, with 5 bases lying between them. The germline CDR1 and CDR2 sequences are SNHLY and FYNNEI. The CDR3 covers 12 residues. The CDR3: CASSRVTDTQYF. For the CDR3, the DNA is TGTGCCAGCAGTCGAGTCACAGATACGCAGTATTTT.

The chain carries TRBV5-4 and TRBJ1-1; D is possibly TRBD1 (6 bases). The CDR3 loop spans 14 amino acids. Germline V gene lookup returns CDR1 SGHNT and CDR2 YYREEE (reference sequence). V lost 4 bases and J 5 bases, leaving 15 bases between the germline ends. The CDR3 DNA sequence: TGTGCCAGCAGCCAGGGACATGACGGGACTGAAGCTTTCTTT. The encoded protein is CASSQGHDGTEAFF.

This chain uses TRBV30 with TRBJ1-2; maybe TRBD1 (6 bases). CDR3 length: 13 residues. CDR1 GTSNPN and CDR2 SVGIG come from the germline V gene (reference sequence). V lost 5 bases, J lost 4 bases, and 14 bases lay in between. CDR3 in amino acids: CAWASTGLYGYTF. The CDR3 nucleotides read TGTGCCTGGGCCTCAACAGGGCTCTATGGCTACACCTTC.

The rearrangement uses TRBV14 and TRBJ1-2; 8 nucleotides match TRBD1. This CDR3 is 15 amino acids long. The germline CDR1 and CDR2 sequences are SGHDN and FVKESK. With V trimmed by 0 bases and J by 4 bases, 4 bases remained unmatched. The CDR3 region has the DNA TGTGCCAGCAGCCAAGAAGGACAGGGAGTCTATGGCTACACCTTC. As protein: CASSQEGQGVYGYTF.

This chain joins TRBV7-2 and TRBJ2-5; 8 nucleotides agree with TRBD2. The V and J ends lost 2 bases and 2 bases, in that order; junction bases with no gene match: 4. Germline V lookup: CDR1 SGHTA, CDR2 FQGNSA. This CDR3 is 15 amino acids long. The CDR3 region is CASSLWAGGQETQYF. CDR3 DNA sequence: TGTGCCAGCAGCTTATGGGCGGGAGGACAAGAGACCCAGTACTTC. Supplemented by reference TRBV7-2 and TRBJ2-5, the full variable domain reads GAGVSQSPSNKVTEKGKDVELRCDPISGHTALYWYRQSLGQGLEFLIYFQGNSAPDKSGLPSDRFSAERTGGSVSTLTIQRTQQEDSAVYLCASSLWAGGQETQYFGPGTRLLVL.

This sequence joins TRBV19 and TRBJ1-2; possible D gene TRBD1, 6 bases. The V and J ends lost 4 bases and 4 bases respectively, with 16 bases between them. The CDR3 runs 15 residues. Germline V gives CDR1 LNHDA, CDR2 SQIVND (reference sequence). CDR3 nucleotides: TGTGCCAGTAGTAGGGTCGGGGACACGCTCTATGGCTACACCTTC. Its protein product is CASSRVGDTLYGYTF.